The clone carrying this T cell receptor beta chain was detected ten times or more. Its antigen is not identified. The sample belongs to a study of neurological immune-mediated disorders. Study-wide findings and caveats: The absence of any CDR3 amino acid sequence shared by expanded clones across subjects suggests that repertoires were private in all groups. The level of TCR clonal expansion was highest in patients with HTLV-1-associated myelopathy and lowest in multiple sclerosis, where it fell below the level seen in healthy controls.

The CDR3 contains 12 residues. CDR1 SQVTM and CDR2 ANQGSEA come from the germline V gene. Trimming took 6 bases from V and 7 from J; bases not matched to a gene: 3. cDNA was made by 5'RACE with 10-nucleotide random UMIs. TCRdb ran MiXCR on the 5' RACE reads and lists one entry per CDR3 protein. This sample has some 50,000 distinct CDR3 sequences, with around 12% found just once. The time point: longitudinal time-point 2. PBMCs stored at -80 C, 2 million in total, were the source of the unsorted libraries. The sequence was obtained from a male donor with HTLV-1-associated myelopathy (HAM/TSP). The chain combines TRBV29-1 with TRBJ1-4; 9 bases map to TRBD1. Specimen: PBMCs. CDR3 nucleotide sequence: TGCAGCGTACAGGGGGCGCCTGAAAAACTGTTTTTT. Its protein is CSVQGAPEKLFF.